Sequencing of this T cell receptor beta chain was carried out in a study of PD-L1 blockade in urothelial cancer. Clones were sequenced by immunoSEQ multiplex PCR, and TCRdb holds only the in-frame ones, with some missing. Of about 30,000 clones in the sample, roughly nine tenths were seen once. Time point defined: peripheral blood 6 weeks after treatment start. Anywhere from 1 to 8 samples came from each patient, spanning pretreatment and on-treatment. Looked up from germline, CDR1 is MNHEY and CDR2 is SMNVEV (reference sequence). The CDR3 is 13 residues long. Trimming removed 3 bases at V and 8 bases at J, with 10 bases between.

Specimen: PBMCs, collected around atezolizumab (anti-PD-L1) treatment. The chain carries TRBV27 and TRBJ1-4; no clear D. The clonotype was recovered from a man older than 75 with urothelial cancer. The CDR3 loop is CASSFKVREKLFF. CDR3 in DNA: TGTGCCAGCAGTTTCAAAGTTAGAGAAAAACTGTTTTTT.